This paragraph covers one TCR beta chain sequence. Its specificity is not known. These data are taken from a study of cytomegalovirus exposure and HLA in healthy donors. Study overall: The same platform was used for the 120 or so validation repertoires as for the roughly 730 first-cohort repertoires, as reported in a later analysis.

Profiling relied on immunoSEQ multiplex PCR, and the TCRdb table lists in-frame clones only, not all of them. The repertoire holds under 95,000 clones, with roughly 95% as singletons. CDR3 size: 13 residues. V gave up 7 bases and J gave up 4 bases; unmatched junction bases: 4. Germline V gene sequence: CDR1 SNHLY, CDR2 FYNNEI. Study-level points and caveats: Confirmation in vitro established that three CMV-associated chains were specific for CMV antigens. Reported results showed that the classifier diagnosed cytomegalovirus status with high specificity and sensitivity.

The TCR comes from a woman under 30 in good health and CMV-seropositive. What was sequenced was PBMCs. This chain uses TRBV2 with TRBJ1-5; 7 positions agree with TRBD1. The CDR3 loop is CASIGQANQPQHF. CDR3 nucleotide sequence: TGTGCCAGCATTGGACAGGCTAATCAGCCCCAGCATTTT.